The rows below give T cell receptor beta chains drawn from one sample of a study of a mutant IDH1 vaccine in newly diagnosed glioma. Measured with immunoSEQ multiplex PCR; TCRdb has only the in-frame clones, and not every one. The repertoire includes some 59,000 clones, 80% to 90% of them detected once, and about 19% sits in the top ten. Sequenced material: PBMCs, taken from a glioma patient treated with radiotherapy, temozolomide or both. The receptors derive from a man aged 18 to 35 with glioma. Both conserved end residues are part of each CDR3. A D gene is named only where the DNA matches it firmly. Size is omitted from some rows. Given values are once, few, many or a class for expanded clones.

>NA|TRBV5-8|TRBJ1-1|NA
CASSLVPGRTEAFF
TGTGCCAGCAGCTTGGTTCCGGGGAGGACTGAAGCTTTCTTT
>NA|TRBV7-8|TRBJ1-1|NA
CASSSRSMVPNTEAFF
TGTGCCAGCAGCTCGAGGAGTATGGTGCCCAACACTGAAGCTTTCTTT
>NA|TRBV5-1|TRBJ2-1|TRBD2
CASSLAGKRGEQFF
TGCGCCAGCAGCTTGGCCGGGAAGCGGGGAGAGCAGTTCTTC
>NA|TRBV9|TRBJ2-7|NA
CASSPLGTASYEQYF
TGTGCCAGCAGCCCTCTCGGGACGGCCTCCTACGAGCAGTACTTC
>NA|TRBV29-1|TRBJ2-1|TRBD1
CSVKTGTGSYNEQFF
TGCAGCGTTAAAACCGGGACAGGCTCCTACAATGAGCAGTTCTTC
>NA|TRBV5-1|TRBJ1-2|NA
CASSLPGGEDGYTF
TGCGCCAGCAGCTTGCCCGGGGGGGAGGATGGCTACACCTTC
>NA|TRBV29-1|TRBJ1-1|TRBD1
CSVYRDRGFPPEAFF
TGCAGCGTCTACCGGGACAGGGGATTCCCTCCAGAGGCTTTCTTT
>NA|TRBV19|TRBJ1-5|TRBD1
CASSRTGSPNQPQHF
TGTGCCAGTAGCCGGACAGGGAGTCCCAATCAGCCCCAGCATTTT
>NA|TRBV11-2|TRBJ2-1|TRBD2
CASSFASGSHNEQFF
TGTGCCAGCAGCTTCGCGAGCGGGAGTCACAATGAGCAGTTCTTC
>NA|TRBV18|TRBJ1-1|NA
CASSSAGYTEAFF
TGTGCCAGCTCATCAGCAGGGTACACTGAAGCTTTCTTT
>NA|TRBV9|TRBJ1-5|NA
CASSVGRGNQPQHF
TGTGCCAGCAGCGTGGGCAGGGGCAATCAGCCCCAGCATTTT
>NA|TRBV7-2|TRBJ1-2|NA
CASSLGAASFYGYTF
TGTGCCAGCAGCTTAGGGGCAGCCTCTTTTTATGGCTACACCTTC
>NA|TRBV7-2|TRBJ2-7|NA
CASSLARTPGSYEQYF
TGTGCCAGCAGCTTAGCCAGGACACCGGGGTCCTACGAGCAGTACTTC
>NA|TRBV27|TRBJ2-5|TRBD1
CASSLGLGTGMETQYF
TGTGCCAGCAGTTTAGGGCTGGGGACAGGGATGGAGACCCAGTACTTC
>NA|TRBV27|TRBJ1-2|NA
CASARQVDYGYTF
TGTGCCAGCGCCCGACAGGTGGACTATGGCTACACCTTC
>once|TRBV9|TRBJ1-1|NA
CASSVGDTDYNTEAFF
TGTGCCAGCAGCGTAGGCGACACCGACTATAACACTGAAGCTTTCTTT
>NA|TRBV30|TRBJ2-7|NA
CAWSVNNPYEQYF
TGTGCCTGGAGTGTAAATAACCCCTACGAGCAGTACTTC
>few|TRBV4-3|TRBJ1-2|NA
CASSQDNGRSNGYTF
TGCGCCAGCAGCCAAGATAACGGCAGGTCCAACGGCTACACCTTC
>NA|TRBV4-3|TRBJ1-5|NA
CASSPGRSPNQPQHF
TGCGCCAGCAGCCCTGGCAGATCTCCCAATCAGCCCCAGCATTTT
>once|TRBV6-6|TRBJ2-7|TRBD1
CASSSGTGGHSYEQYF
TGTGCCAGCAGTTCCGGGACAGGGGGCCACTCCTACGAGCAGTACTTC
>NA|TRBV7-8|TRBJ2-7|NA
CASSLRSNSYEQYF
TGTGCCAGCAGCTTAAGGTCAAACTCCTACGAGCAGTACTTC